This T cell receptor beta chain was sequenced for a study of graft-versus-host responses after intestinal transplantation. Study details: Transplant types were multivisceral, liver-intestinal, or isolated intestinal. Uniformly, recipients were administered anti-thymocyte globulin induction with subsequent tacrolimus and steroids for around 3 years.

In regard to this clone: The antigen remains undetermined.

Here immunoSEQ multiplex PCR was the method, and the copy in TCRdb shows in-frame clones only, minus some. The profile shows fewer than 50,000 clones, approximately 88% of them singletons. The V and J ends lost 6 bases and 1 base respectively, with 24 bases between them. Germline lookup yields CDR1 MNHEY and CDR2 SMNVEV (reference sequence). This CDR3 region has 18 residues. The material was unstimulated CD4+ T cells sorted from spleen or lymph node cells, obtained before transplant. The receptor was derived from a human donor who was the organ donor for an intestinal transplant. The rearrangement joins TRBV27 to TRBJ2-5; the D call may be TRBD1 or TRBD2 (5 bases each). This CDR3 reads CASRFYIRDGPFQETQYF. For the CDR3, the DNA is TGTGCCAGCAGATTCTACATCCGGGACGGACCCTTCCAAGAGACCCAGTACTTC.